By sample share, the clone carrying this T cell receptor (beta chain) is medium-sized. Its antigen is unidentified. These data are taken from a study of T cell repertoires in cytomegalovirus infection. Study-wide context: Public TCR beta signatures indicated both CMV infection and matching HLA type.

A single record per CDR3 protein comes from TCRdb applying MiXCR to the reads. The sample has 85,000 to 120,000 distinct CDR3 sequences; about 15% are singletons. This CDR3 spans 11 amino acids. V lost 1 base and J lost 7, with 4 bases in between. CDR1 is SGHTA, CDR2 FQGNSA, per germline. Study outcomes and limitations: The response measured ex vivo was dominated by TCR beta clonotypes (HLA-C-restricted and CMV-specific). Carriers of CMV and the relevant HLA type were discriminated by public TCR beta frequency.

The gene calls are TRBV7-2 and TRBJ1-2, with D hard to call. Source material: PBMCs. This clonotype was obtained from a human donor in good health (CMV status not recorded). Some clones in this sample may be carry-over from other donors' samples. Written as DNA, the CDR3 is TGTGCCAGCAGCTTAGTTAGTGGCTACACCTTC. Amino acids: CASSLVSGYTF.